This T cell receptor beta chain comes out of a study of T-cell reconstitution after alpha-beta-depleted transplantation in children. This CDR3 comprises 16 residues. From germline, CDR1 is MNHEY and CDR2 SVGEGT. V was pared by 8 bases and J by 0 bases, with 17 bases between. Preparation of the TCRbeta library used unique molecular identifiers. TCRdb redid the calling of the PCR reads with MiXCR, one entry per CDR3 protein. The sample holds 600,000 or so distinct CDR3 sequences, under 25% seen once. The receptor's source is a boy in the first two years of life who had a stem cell transplant for acute myeloid leukemia, so the T cells may come from the graft donor. The V and J genes are TRBV6-2 or TRBV6-3 and TRBJ1-5; the D gene is possibly TRBD1 (5 bases). This sample comprised PBMCs, mostly from graft donor cells, obtained 360 days after TCRalphabeta/CD19-depleted stem cell transplant. CDR3 sequence: CASQRPGLYSNQPQHF. In DNA form, the CDR3 reads TGTGCCAGCCAACGCCCGGGGCTTTATAGCAATCAGCCCCAGCATTTT.